The source of this T cell receptor beta chain is a study of vaccination effects on CD4 cells after COVID-19. Comment on this clone: Its antigen is undetermined.

Antigen-specific CD4+ T cell clonotypes were called by their expansion after viral peptide-pool culture in ViraFEST. With 10 to 11 days of culture completed, CD4+ T cells were isolated. Each vaccine recipient was nucleocapsid antibody negative and had no prior SARS-CoV-2 infection. The CDR3 totals 17 residues. CDR1 and CDR2 (germline): SNHLY, FYNNEI. The V gene end was trimmed by 8 bases and the J gene end by 1 base; junction bases not matched to a gene: 17. The assay was immunoSEQ multiplex PCR, and TCRdb's table has in-frame clones only and misses some. The table includes 40,000 to 45,000 clones, around 68% detected once.

The clonotype comes from a human donor who received a COVID-19 vaccine. Sequencing used CD4+ T cells from PBMCs cultured with HCoV-OC43 spike peptides, obtained before COVID-19 vaccination. Regarding subset: HCoV-OC43 spike overlapping peptide pool stimulation. The rearrangement uses TRBV2 and TRBJ2-7; 7 bases match TRBD1. CDR3 nucleotides: TGTGCCAGCGGGCGCGCCTTGGACAGGATCGATTCCTACGAGCAGTACTTC. Amino acid sequence: CASGRALDRIDSYEQYF. Full variable domain (rest looked up from reference TRBV2 and TRBJ2-7): EPEVTQTPSHQVTQMGQEVILRCVPISNHLYFYWYRQILGQKVEFLVSFYNNEISEKSEIFDDQFSVERPDGSNFTLKIRSTKLEDSAMYFCASGRALDRIDSYEQYFGPGTRLTVT.